This T cell receptor beta chain originates from a study of cytomegalovirus exposure and HLA in healthy donors. The overall study: Across some 400 genotyped donors, approximately 81% landed in the Caucasian-associated ancestry cluster. General study points: In vitro work confirmed that a few CMV-associated chains recognize CMV antigens. No immune exposure information besides CMV serostatus was available. A classifier reportedly called cytomegalovirus status with high sensitivity and specificity.

PCR employed 60 Vbeta and 13 Jbeta primers. The table came from immunoSEQ multiplex PCR; TCRdb's copy has only in-frame clones and leaves some out. The profile shows 200,000 to 250,000 clones, around 80% of them singletons. The germline V gene encodes CDR1 LGHNT and CDR2 FRNRAP. V was pared by 1 base and J by 7 bases, with 8 bases between. This CDR3 has 13 residues. As concerns this clone: Its antigen is still unknown.

The specimen was PBMCs. V is TRBV12-5 and J is TRBJ2-1; the D gene is possibly TRBD2 (5 bases). The receptor comes from a boy aged 2 to 9 in good health and CMV-seronegative. The CDR3 reads CASGLADYNEQFF. CDR3 DNA: TGTGCTAGTGGTTTGGCCGACTATAATGAGCAGTTCTTC. Looking up the rest from reference TRBV12-5 and TRBJ2-1 gives the full variable domain: DARVTQTPRHKVTEMGQEVTMRCQPILGHNTVFWYRQTMMQGLELLAYFRNRAPLDDSGMPKDRFSAEMPDATLATLKIQPSEPRDSAVYFCASGLADYNEQFFGPGTRLTVL.